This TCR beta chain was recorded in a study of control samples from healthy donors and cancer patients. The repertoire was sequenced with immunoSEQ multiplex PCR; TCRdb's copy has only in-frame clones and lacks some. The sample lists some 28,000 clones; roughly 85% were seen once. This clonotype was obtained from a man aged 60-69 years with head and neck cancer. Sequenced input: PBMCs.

DNA of the CDR3: TGTGCCAGCAGCCCTGAAGGACTAGCAGGCCGGGAGCTGTTTTTT. This translates into CASSPEGLAGRELFF. This chain links TRBV5-6 with TRBJ2-2; 8 bases are shared with TRBD2. The ends lost 4 bases at V and 9 bases at J; junction bases unmatched: 11. Germline V gene lookup returns CDR1 SGHDT and CDR2 YYEEEE. The CDR3 is 15 amino acids.